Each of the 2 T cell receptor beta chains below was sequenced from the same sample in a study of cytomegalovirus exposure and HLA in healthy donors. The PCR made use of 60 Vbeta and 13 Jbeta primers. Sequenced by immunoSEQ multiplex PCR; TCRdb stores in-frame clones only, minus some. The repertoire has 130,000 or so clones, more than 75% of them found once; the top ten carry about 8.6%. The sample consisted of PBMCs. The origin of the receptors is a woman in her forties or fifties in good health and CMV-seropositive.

The chain's CDR3 is CASRLAGQWLGGSYNEQFF. The CDR3 DNA sequence: TGTGCAAGTCGCTTAGCCGGACAGTGGCTCGGTGGATCCTACAATGAGCAGTTCTTC. J is TRBJ2-1 and V is TRBV12-2; TRBD1 was called by the table and not checked on the DNA. TRBV12-2 is noted as a pseudogene. The CDR3 sequence is 19 residues long.

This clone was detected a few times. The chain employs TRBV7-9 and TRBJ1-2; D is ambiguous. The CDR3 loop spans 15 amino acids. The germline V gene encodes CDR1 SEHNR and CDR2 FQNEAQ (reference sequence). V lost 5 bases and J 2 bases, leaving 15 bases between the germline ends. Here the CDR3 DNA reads TGTGCCAGCAGCCTGACGGCAGCGTCAAACTATGGCTACACCTTC. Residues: CASSLTAASNYGYTF.